One sample yielded the 4 T cell receptor beta chains listed below, sequenced in a study of T-cell reconstitution after alpha-beta-depleted transplantation in children. Preparation of the TCRbeta library involved a method that used unique molecular identifiers. TCRdb called the PCR reads again in MiXCR, with one record for every CDR3 protein. In the table there are about 830,000 distinct CDR3 sequences, around 17% of which are singletons. Sample: PBMCs, mostly from graft donor cells, taken 360 days after TCRalphabeta/CD19-depleted stem cell transplant. The origin of the receptors is a male patient younger than 18 who had a stem cell transplant for acute lymphoblastic leukemia, so the T cells may come from the graft donor.

The chain uses TRBV7-8 and TRBJ1-2, with unresolved D. This CDR3 has 15 residues. CDR1 is SGHVS, CDR2 FQNEAQ, per germline. Trimming removed 3 bases from V and 3 bases from J, with 14 bases in between. The CDR3 loop is CASSFMFRKDYGYTF. The CDR3 DNA is TGTGCCAGCAGCTTTATGTTCAGAAAAGACTATGGCTACACCTTC.

This clonotype was seen a few times. The rearrangement uses TRBV9 and TRBJ2-1; either TRBD1 or TRBD2 may supply D (5 bases each). CDR1 and CDR2 from the germline V gene are SGDLS and YYNGEE. The CDR3 runs to 15 residues. V gave up 6 bases and J gave up 0 bases, with 13 bases separating them. The DNA of the CDR3 is TGTGCCAGCACGAAGGGACCTAGCTCCTACAATGAGCAGTTCTTC. Translated: CASTKGPSSYNEQFF.

The chain links TRBV5-1 to TRBJ2-2, with D perhaps TRBD1 (6 bases). Germline V CDR1 and CDR2: SGHRS, YFSETQ. The V and J ends lost 8 bases and 6 bases respectively, with 14 bases between them. The CDR3 loop spans 13 amino acids. CDR3: CASLQGGSGELFF. The CDR3 DNA follows: TGCGCCAGTCTACAGGGCGGATCCGGGGAGCTGTTTTTT.

The chain is built from TRBV7-6 and TRBJ1-6; no definite D call. Germline V lookup: CDR1 SGHVS, CDR2 FNYEAQ. The CDR3 runs 19 residues. The V end was cut by 2 bases, the J end by 1 base, with 18 bases between. The CDR3 sequence: CASSLLMAGGGSYNSPLHF. The CDR3 DNA reads TGTGCCAGCAGCTTACTAATGGCAGGTGGTGGGTCCTATAATTCACCCCTCCACTTT.